Each of the 7 T cell receptor beta chains below was sequenced from the same sample in a study of cytotoxic CD8 clonotypes in ibrutinib-treated CLL. Repertoires were generated with immunoSEQ multiplex PCR, while TCRdb's copy carries only in-frame clones and drops some. The sample records 30,000 to 40,000 clones, 71% being singletons. The sample here was PBMCs, taken at disease progression, from a patient treated with ibrutinib. The receptor set was obtained from a human donor with chronic lymphocytic leukemia.

This sequence joins TRBV6-5 and TRBJ1-2, with D maybe TRBD1 (6 bases). V lost 6 bases, J lost 7 bases, and 12 bases lay in between. Germline CDR1 MNHEY, CDR2 SVGAGI. This CDR3 comprises 12 residues. The CDR3 loop reads CASRAGASGYTF. The CDR3 coding sequence is TGTGCCAGCAGGGCGGGGGCTTCTGGCTACACCTTC.

V and J are TRBV6-1 and TRBJ2-1; a possible D gene is TRBD2 (7 bases). The CDR3 length is 16 residues. Germline CDR1 and CDR2: MNHNS and SASEGT. V was trimmed by 0 bases and J by 3 bases, leaving 12 bases between them. The CDR3 bases are TGTGCCAGCAGTGAAGCACGGGGGGCCTACTACAATGAGCAGTTCTTC. Protein product: CASSEARGAYYNEQFF.

This clone was observed a few times. V usage is TRBV29-1 and J usage is TRBJ1-1; weak D call: TRBD1 (6 bases). V lost 6 bases to trimming and J lost 8 bases, with 10 bases between them. The CDR3 is made up of 10 amino acids. The V gene's germline CDR1 is SQVTM and CDR2 ANQGSEA. CDR3 residues: CSVSGTEAFF. In DNA form, the CDR3 reads TGCAGCGTCTCAGGGACAGAAGCTTTCTTT. Full variable domain (outside the CDR3, taken from reference TRBV29-1 and TRBJ1-1): SAVISQKPSRDICQRGTSLTIQCQVDSQVTMMFWYRQQPGQSLTLIATANQGSEATYESGFVIDKFPISRPNLTFSTLTVSNMSPEDSSIYLCSVSGTEAFFGQGTRLTVV.

This chain joins TRBV10-1 and TRBJ2-3, with unresolved D. Trimming removed 5 bases at V and 2 bases at J, with 17 bases between. The length of the CDR3 is 16 residues. Germline CDR1 WNHNN, CDR2 SYGVQD (reference sequence). This chain's CDR3 is CASSKDGMVNTDTQYF. CDR3 nucleotides: TGCGCCAGCAGTAAGGACGGAATGGTAAACACAGATACGCAGTATTTT.

The rearrangement uses TRBV2 and TRBJ2-5, with a possible D match to TRBD2 (7 bases). CDR1 is SNHLY, CDR2 FYNNEI, per germline. Deletions cut 1 base from V and 5 bases from J, with 17 bases between. This CDR3 is built from 16 residues. Written as DNA, the CDR3 is TGTGCCAGCAGTGAAGGGGGGCGGGGGCCCAGGGAGACCCAGTACTTC. It specifies CASSEGGRGPRETQYF.

The chain links TRBV20-1 to TRBJ1-3; a possible D gene is TRBD1 (5 bases). There are 11 residues in the CDR3. Trimming pared 5 bases from V and 4 bases from J, leaving 6 bases between. The germline V gene encodes CDR1 DFQATT and CDR2 SNEGSKA (reference sequence). CDR3 sequence: CSARGGNTIYF. The DNA of the CDR3 is TGCAGTGCTCGGGGGGGAAACACCATATATTTT.

The DNA for the CDR3 is TGCAGCGTTGAAGCAAGGGGGTGGTCTGGAAACACCATATATTTT. Translation gives CSVEARGWSGNTIYF. The chain links TRBV29-1 to TRBJ1-3; tentatively, D is TRBD1 (6 bases). This CDR3 is 15 amino acids long. Germline V gene lookup returns CDR1 SQVTM and CDR2 ANQGSEA. With 1 base removed from V and 1 base from J, the gap between germline ends came to 11 bases.